This record looks at one TCR beta chain sequence and its context. Its antigen is not known. Sequencing was performed with immunoSEQ multiplex PCR; in TCRdb, only in-frame clones are kept and a portion is missing. Counted here are 60,000 to 95,000 clones, over 80% occurring once; the ten biggest clones make up about 2.5%. The time point: blood 4 weeks post-SBRT, at nephrectomy. Treatment of the sample: 15 Gy SBRT to primary tumor, nephrectomy 4 weeks later. Nephrectomy followed 15 Gy stereotactic body radiation by 4 weeks. Serial blood draws occurred at baseline and 2 and 4 weeks post-SBRT. The CDR3 runs 18 residues. Per the germline V gene, CDR1 is SEHNR and CDR2 is FQNEAQ (reference sequence). The J segment lost 0 bases and the V segment lost 2 bases, leaving 11 bases of the junction unmatched. This record belongs to a study of radiation and T cells in renal cell carcinoma. Findings and limits, study-wide: From baseline, blood top tumor clonotypes peaked at 2 weeks post-radiation.

Here the sequenced sample was blood, taken from a patient whose treatment included radiotherapy and nephrectomy. The TCR sequence derives from a woman aged 60-70 years with renal cell carcinoma. The chain uses TRBV7-9 and TRBJ2-3, with 7 positions matching TRBD2. CDR3 DNA sequence: TGTGCCAGCAGCTTATCTAGCGGACCCGGAGCTAGCACAGATACGCAGTATTTT. Translated, it gives CASSLSSGPGASTDTQYF.